Below, 29 T cell receptor beta chains from the same sample are listed, as sequenced in a study of blood T cell repertoires in COVID-19. Produced via immunoSEQ multiplex PCR; TCRdb's table is partial and in-frame only. Among more than 70,000 clones, approximately 81% were seen once, and the ten largest hold approximately 5%. Sequencing was performed on peripheral blood. Source of these receptors: a woman at least 80 years old with active or convalescent COVID-19.

The chain couples TRBV30 to TRBJ1-2; D uncertain. The germline gives CDR1 GTSNPN, CDR2 SVGIG (reference sequence). Trimming took off 2 bases at V and 4 bases at J, with 8 bases between the two ends. This CDR3 contains 12 residues. CDR3 in DNA: TGTGCCTGGAGTTTCGTCCTCTATGGCTACACCTTC. This encodes CAWSFVLYGYTF.

The chain combines TRBV18 with TRBJ2-1; TRBD2 agrees at 14 bases. The CDR3 extends over 18 amino acids. V dropped 3 bases and J dropped 9; count of bases not matched to a gene: 13. Germline V gives CDR1 KGHSH, CDR2 LQKENI. In DNA form, the CDR3 reads TGTGCCAGCTCACCCCACTCCCTGACTAGCGGGAGGGCCGGTGAGCAGTTCTTC. Protein sequence: CASSPHSLTSGRAGEQFF.

V is TRBV4-3 and J is TRBJ1-6; D not certain. V was cut by 0 bases and J by 13 bases, with 22 bases left in between. This CDR3 contains 17 residues. Germline V gene lookup returns CDR1 LGHNA and CDR2 YSLEER. This chain's CDR3 is CASSQDWARNIGRPLHF. The CDR3 DNA reads as TGCGCCAGCAGCCAAGATTGGGCCCGCAATATTGGTCGGCCCCTCCACTTT.

V usage is TRBV6-6 and J usage is TRBJ1-1; D possibly corresponds to TRBD1 (5 bases). Germline values: CDR1 MNHNY, CDR2 SVGAGI (reference sequence). V lost 6 bases and J 4 bases, leaving 12 bases between the germline ends. CDR3 length: 13 amino acids. CDR3 sequence (DNA): TGTGCCAGCAGAGCCGACAGTCCCACTGAAGCTTTCTTT. Amino acid sequence: CASRADSPTEAFF.

The chain links TRBV5-6 to TRBJ2-7; 9 bases are a match to TRBD1. V was pared by 6 bases and J by 3 bases, with 7 bases of the junction left unmatched. This CDR3 contains 14 residues. Germline V lookup: CDR1 SGHDT, CDR2 YYEEEE. Here the CDR3 DNA reads TGTGCCAGCATTAGGTGGGACAGGGACTACGAGCAGTACTTC. Translated: CASIRWDRDYEQYF.

The chain links TRBV27 to TRBJ1-2, with unresolved D. Germline V gives CDR1 MNHEY, CDR2 SMNVEV (reference sequence). The CDR3 has 13 amino acids. V lost 4 bases and J 0 bases, leaving 6 bases between the germline ends. CDR3 bases: TGTGCCAGCAGTTCGGACTCTAACTATGGCTACACCTTC. It translates to CASSSDSNYGYTF.

The chain employs TRBV5-3 and TRBJ1-1; a possible D gene is TRBD1 (6 bases). TRBV5-3 is sorted into the ORF group, with uncertain function. The CDR3 spans 18 residues. The V gene lost 4 bases and the J gene lost 1 base, with 23 bases spanning the gap. This CDR3 reads CARSIPPGHHLGNTEAFF. CDR3 nucleotide sequence: TGTGCCAGAAGCATACCGCCGGGACATCACTTGGGGAACACTGAAGCTTTCTTT.

The CDR3 DNA follows: TGTGCCAGCAGCTTCAAAGCTAAAGCTTTCTTT. The encoded protein is CASSFKAKAFF. The gene calls are TRBV11-2 and TRBJ1-1; D is unresolved. CDR1 and CDR2 from the germline V gene are SGHAT and FQNNGV. V was trimmed by 3 bases and J by 9 bases, leaving 8 bases between them. The CDR3 has 11 amino acids.

This rearrangement joins TRBV6-5 to TRBJ2-7, with TRBD2 matching over 7 bases. This CDR3 is 15 amino acids long. Trimming at V came to 6 bases and at J to 0 bases, leaving 8 bases not matched to a gene. Germline CDR1 MNHEY, CDR2 SVGAGI. CDR3 DNA sequence: TGTGCCAGCAGCACCTCCGGACTAGGCTCCTACGAGCAGTACTTC. As protein: CASSTSGLGSYEQYF.

CDR3 DNA: TGCGCCAGCAGCCTTAGACTAGCGGGAGGGCCCGCATATACGCAGTATTTT. Protein: CASSLRLAGGPAYTQYF. V is TRBV4-3 and J is TRBJ2-3, with 14 nucleotides matching TRBD2. CDR1 LGHNA and CDR2 YSLEER come from the germline V gene. V gave up 4 bases and J gave up 7 bases; unmatched junction bases: 10. CDR3 length: 17 residues.

This sequence joins TRBV21-1 and TRBJ2-1; TRBD1 was called by the table and not checked on the DNA. TRBV21-1 is given as a pseudogene. The CDR3 spans 17 residues. The CDR3 DNA reads as TGTGCCAGCAGCAAAGTCAGGGGGCAGGAAAGCTACAATGAGCAGTTCTTC. It yields the protein CASSKVRGQESYNEQFF.

A note on this clone: Relative to the germline gene, one junction end is altered; a read error may explain this. V and J are TRBV7-7 and TRBJ1-1; D is perhaps TRBD1 (6 bases). The CDR3 is 14 residues long. The germline V gene encodes CDR1 SSHAT and CDR2 FNYEAQ (reference sequence). The chain's CDR3 is CASSSTSRGTEAFF. For the CDR3, the DNA is TGTGCTAGCAGTTCTACGAGCAGGGGAACTGAAGCTTTCTTT. The variable domain in full, completed from reference TRBV7-7 and TRBJ1-1, reads GAGVSQSPRYKVTKRGQDVTLRCDPISSHATLYWYQQALGQGPEFLTYFNYEAQPDKSGLPSDRFSAERPEGSISTLTIQRTEQRDSAMYRCASSSTSRGTEAFFGQGTRLTVV.

The V gene is TRBV10-3, the J gene TRBJ1-4; TRBD1 agrees at 7 bases. The CDR3 contains 17 residues. The germline V gene has CDR1 ENHRY and CDR2 SYGVKD. After removal of 3 bases from V and 3 bases from J, the junction contained 10 bases not matched to a gene. This chain's CDR3 is CAISDVGRGLPNEKLFF. CDR3 nucleotides: TGTGCCATCAGTGATGTAGGCAGGGGGTTACCTAATGAAAAACTGTTTTTT.

The chain carries TRBV7-8 and TRBJ2-7; the D gene is possibly TRBD1 (6 bases). Per the germline V gene, CDR1 is SGHVS and CDR2 is FQNEAQ. CDR3 size: 13 residues. Trimming took off 4 bases at V and 9 bases at J, with 16 bases between the two ends. The CDR3 protein is CASSSGQLRVQYF. The CDR3 DNA is TGTGCCAGCAGCTCCGGACAGCTACGAGTGCAGTACTTC. The full variable domain, completed using reference TRBV7-8 and TRBJ2-7, is GAGVSQSPRYKVAKRGQDVALRCDPISGHVSLFWYQQALGQGPEFLTYFQNEAQLDKSGLPSDRFFAERPEGSVSTLKIQRTQQEDSAVYLCASSSGQLRVQYFGPGTRLTVT.

The rearrangement links TRBV4-3 to TRBJ1-5; 7 bases match TRBD1. The germline V gene has CDR1 LGHNA and CDR2 YSLEER. The CDR3 sequence is 14 residues long. The J segment lost 6 bases and the V segment lost 0 bases, leaving 2 bases of the junction unmatched. CDR3 in amino acids: CASSQEAGGQPQHF. The CDR3 coding sequence is TGCGCCAGCAGCCAAGAGGCAGGGGGTCAGCCCCAGCATTTT.

This clone was detected once. The chain combines TRBV7-2 with TRBJ2-1; 8 bases match TRBD2. J lost 7 bases, V lost 3 bases, and 8 bases had no gene match. This CDR3 spans 15 amino acids. Germline-derived CDR1 and CDR2 are SGHTA and FQGNSA. This CDR3 is CASSFFGLAINEQFF. Here the CDR3 DNA reads TGTGCCAGCAGCTTTTTTGGACTAGCTATAAATGAGCAGTTCTTC.

CDR3 bases: TGTGCCAGCACCCCCCAGTCGGGTGGGCAGCCCCAGCATTTT. Translation: CASTPQSGGQPQHF. The chain combines TRBV28 with TRBJ1-5; unclear D gene. This CDR3 region has 14 residues. The V and J ends lost 7 bases and 7 bases respectively, with 17 bases between them. Germline V gene data show CDR1 as MDHEN and CDR2 as SYDVKM.

The chain links TRBV18 to TRBJ2-7; TRBD2 matches at 7 bases. The CDR3 is made up of 14 amino acids. CDR1 and CDR2 from the germline V gene are KGHSH and LQKENI. The V gene end was trimmed by 2 bases and the J gene end by 3 bases; junction bases not matched to a gene: 4. As DNA, the CDR3 is TGTGCCAGCTCACCATACGGGGAGGGCTACGAGCAGTACTTC. Translated, it gives CASSPYGEGYEQYF.

The chain carries TRBV20-1 and TRBJ2-1; weak D call: TRBD1 (6 bases). The CDR3 contains 11 residues. Trimming cost V 4 bases and J 8 bases, with 9 bases left between them. The germline V gene has CDR1 DFQATT and CDR2 SNEGSKA (reference sequence). The CDR3 reads CSANRAYEQFF. The DNA of the CDR3 is TGCAGTGCTAACAGGGCTTATGAGCAGTTCTTC.

The rearrangement uses TRBV20-1 and TRBJ1-6; D might be TRBD1 (5 bases). This CDR3 is 12 amino acids long. V lost 3 bases to trimming and J lost 16 bases, with 16 bases between them. CDR1 and CDR2 (germline): DFQATT, SNEGSKA (reference sequence). CDR3 DNA sequence: TGCAGTGCTAGTCACCCGGGGACTTCTCTCCACTTT. It is translated as CSASHPGTSLHF.

The rearrangement uses TRBV5-1 and TRBJ1-1; maybe TRBD1 (5 bases). CDR1 and CDR2 (germline): SGHRS, YFSETQ. CDR3 size: 12 residues. V dropped 2 bases and J dropped 5 bases, with 7 bases sitting between them. The CDR3 DNA reads as TGCGCCAGCAGCTTCGGGGGGACTGAAGCTTTCTTT. This gives the protein CASSFGGTEAFF.

The chain employs TRBV5-1 and TRBJ2-7, with a tentative D call TRBD1 (5 bases). This CDR3 comprises 13 residues. Trimming left V 2 bases short and J 3 bases short, with 9 bases between. Germline V gives CDR1 SGHRS, CDR2 YFSETQ. The CDR3 loop reads CASSLTGHYEQYF. In DNA form, the CDR3 reads TGCGCCAGCAGCTTAACAGGCCACTACGAGCAGTACTTC.

V and J are TRBV2 and TRBJ2-7; 7 bases line up with TRBD1. The V gene's germline CDR1 is SNHLY and CDR2 FYNNEI. Losses at the gene ends were 5 bases for V and 2 bases for J; bases not matched to a gene: 6. This CDR3 is built from 14 residues. DNA for the CDR3: TGTGCCAGCAGTAAAGGGACAGCCACCTACGAGCAGTACTTC. Amino acid sequence: CASSKGTATYEQYF.

The chain links TRBV27 to TRBJ2-5; 8 nucleotides agree with TRBD1. The V gene's germline CDR1 is MNHEY and CDR2 SMNVEV (reference sequence). This CDR3 comprises 17 residues. V lost 6 bases and J lost 5; bases outside the gene matches: 17. The CDR3 DNA sequence: TGTGCCAGCAGGAAGACTTATGCGACAGGGGCTTGGGAGACCCAGTACTTC. Residues: CASRKTYATGAWETQYF.

The V call is TRBV4-1, the J call TRBJ1-5; D not certain. V was pared by 0 bases and J by 0 bases, with 9 bases between. This CDR3 spans 16 amino acids. Germline V gene sequence: CDR1 MGHRA, CDR2 YSYEKL. CDR3 in amino acids: CASSQDPSYSNQPQHF. CDR3 nucleotides: TGCGCCAGCAGCCAAGACCCCAGTTATAGCAATCAGCCCCAGCATTTT.

The V call is TRBV4-1, the J call TRBJ1-5; 10 bases align to TRBD1. CDR1 is MGHRA, CDR2 YSYEKL, per germline. Unmatched junction bases numbered 5, after V lost 3 bases and J lost 3 bases. The CDR3 is made up of 16 amino acids. The CDR3 sequence is CASSQDGTGANQPQHF. CDR3 sequence (DNA): TGCGCCAGCAGCCAGGATGGGACAGGGGCCAATCAGCCCCAGCATTTT.

The V gene is TRBV10-3, the J gene TRBJ2-3, with 12 bases identical to TRBD1. Trimming took 6 bases from V and 3 from J; bases not matched to a gene: 7. The V gene's germline CDR1 is ENHRY and CDR2 SYGVKD. This CDR3 spans 16 amino acids. CDR3 nucleotide sequence: TGTGCCATCAGACCGGGACAGGGGGCAGGTACAGATACGCAGTATTTT. The encoded protein is CAIRPGQGAGTDTQYF.

This clone has only one observation. This rearrangement joins TRBV28 to TRBJ1-4, with D tentatively TRBD1 (6 bases). Deletions cut 7 bases from V and 9 bases from J, with 18 bases between. The CDR3 loop spans 14 amino acids. CDR1 MDHEN and CDR2 SYDVKM come from the germline V gene. CDR3 protein: CASTGGPVWKKLFF. For the CDR3, the DNA is TGTGCCAGCACGGGGGGCCCCGTTTGGAAAAAACTGTTTTTT.

The chain joins TRBV9 to TRBJ2-7, with 12 bases lining up with TRBD1. This CDR3 is 15 amino acids long. V dropped 1 base and J dropped 6; count of bases not matched to a gene: 5. CDR1 is SGDLS, CDR2 YYNGEE, per germline. The chain's CDR3 is CASSVRGQGASEQYF. The CDR3 region has the DNA TGTGCCAGCAGCGTACGGGGACAGGGGGCGTCCGAGCAGTACTTC.